This is a list of T cell receptor beta chains from one sample in a study of blood T cell repertoires in COVID-19. Only in-frame clones appear in the TCRdb table, and some are missing; sequencing was by immunoSEQ multiplex PCR. The sample records 150,000 or so clones, more than 75% being singletons. The sample was peripheral blood. The receptors stem from a human donor with acute or convalescent COVID-19. The donor label of this sample is uncertain. The CDR3 runs from the conserved cysteine through the conserved F or W. Each record gives: D gene, V gene, J gene, clone size, CDR3 DNA, CDR3 protein. A D gene is named only where the DNA matches it firmly. Expanded clones are given a class, and other clones once, few, many or no size at all.

>TRBD2|TRBV30|TRBJ2-1|few
TGTGCCTGGAGTCGGGGGGGGGTAGGTTACAATGAGCAGTTCTTC
CAWSRGGVGYNEQFF
>TRBD1|TRBV11-1|TRBJ1-2|-
TGTGCCAGCAGCTTTGCGGGACAGGGGGGCTATGGCTACACCTTC
CASSFAGQGGYGYTF
>-|TRBV5-1|TRBJ1-2|-
TGCGCCAGCAGCTTCGCAGATAACTATGGCTACACCTTC
CASSFADNYGYTF
>TRBD2|TRBV3-1/TRBV3-2|TRBJ2-1|-
TGTGCCAGCAGCGCTAGGCTAGCGGGTGGTGGTGAGCAGTTCTTC
CASSARLAGGGEQFF
>-|TRBV5-6|TRBJ1-4|-
TGTGCCAGCAGCGAAGTACAGGGTCGCGTAGGTGAAAAACTGTTTTTT
CASSEVQGRVGEKLFF
>TRBD1|TRBV29-1|TRBJ1-1|-
TGCAGCGCCTATACAGGGGCGGACACTGAAGCTTTCTTT
CSAYTGADTEAFF
>TRBD1|TRBV6-6|TRBJ1-2|-
TGTGCCAGCAGTTCGCAGGGGGCCTATGGCTACACCTTC
CASSSQGAYGYTF
>-|TRBV30|TRBJ2-6|-
TGTGCCTGGAGTGTAGGAGGAGGTGGGGCCAACGTCCTGACTTTC
CAWSVGGGGANVLTF
>-|TRBV7-2|TRBJ2-7|-
TGTGCCAGCAGCTTGAACAGGGAGGGCTACGAGCAGTACTTC
CASSLNREGYEQYF
>-|TRBV4-2|TRBJ1-2|-
TGTGCCAGCAGCCAAGTTAATGTCAGGGCGAACTATGGCTACACCTTC
CASSQVNVRANYGYTF
>TRBD2|TRBV7-2|TRBJ2-1|-
TGTGCCAGCAGTCGAGTAGCGGGGGGGCCGGGGAATGAGCAGTTCTTC
CASSRVAGGPGNEQFF
>-|TRBV5-4|TRBJ1-2|-
TGTGCCAGCAGCTTGGAATCCCCGACTGGTGGCTACACCTTC
CASSLESPTGGYTF
>TRBD1|TRBV19|TRBJ1-2|few
TGTGCCAGTAGTATCAACCAACAGGGGACCAACTATGGCTACACCTTC
CASSINQQGTNYGYTF
>TRBD1|TRBV3-1/TRBV3-2|TRBJ1-2|-
TGTGCCAGCAGCCATGACCCGGGACAGGTCGTCTTC
CASSHDPGQVVF
>-|TRBV7-3|TRBJ1-2|-
TGTGCCAGCAGCCGTGGGGTTGAGGGTGGCTACACCTTC
CASSRGVEGGYTF
>TRBD1|TRBV3-1/TRBV3-2|TRBJ1-5|-
TGTGCCAGCAGCCAAGAGCGGGACAGGGGTTATGGCAATCAGCCCCAGCATTTT
CASSQERDRGYGNQPQHF
>-|TRBV5-4|TRBJ2-1|-
TGTGCCAGCAGCTTCGAGGATGAGCAGTTCTTC
CASSFEDEQFF
>TRBD1|TRBV11-3|TRBJ1-3|-
TGTGCCAGCAGCCAAACAGGGGACACTGGAAACACCATATATTTT
CASSQTGDTGNTIYF
>-|TRBV7-7|TRBJ2-3|-
TGTGCCAGCGGCCCTGGAGCCAGTGATACGCAGTATTTT
CASGPGASDTQYF
>-|TRBV6-5|TRBJ1-1|-
TGTGCCAGCAGCCTCCGACGCGGGCAGGCCCTCGAAGCTTTCTTT
CASSLRRGQALEAFF
>TRBD1|TRBV9|TRBJ2-2|-
TGTGCCAGCAGCGTAGAAAGAGGGCGCCGGGACAGGGGGTTCACCGGGGAGCTGTTTTTT
CASSVERGRRDRGFTGELFF
>TRBD1|TRBV7-2|TRBJ2-7|-
TGTGCCAGCAGCACCCTCAGGGGGAACTACGAGCAGTACTTC
CASSTLRGNYEQYF
>TRBD1|TRBV30|TRBJ2-7|-
TGTGCCTGGAATTTACAGGGGGCGGCGTACGAGCAGTACTTC
CAWNLQGAAYEQYF
>TRBD1|TRBV30|TRBJ1-2|few
TGTGCCTGGTCCCGGGACAGGCCATATGGCTACACCTTC
CAWSRDRPYGYTF
>TRBD2|TRBV30|TRBJ2-3|-
TGTGCCTGGGGAACGGGGGGGCCGGATACGCAGTATTTT
CAWGTGGPDTQYF
>TRBD1|TRBV4-1|TRBJ2-2|-
TGCGCCAGCAGATATCCAGAAACCGGGACAGGGTGGACCGGGGAGCTGTTTTTT
CASRYPETGTGWTGELFF
>-|TRBV6-6|TRBJ1-1|-
TGTGCCAGCAGTTACGGGCCGGATCCTGAAGCTTTCTTT
CASSYGPDPEAFF
>-|TRBV30|TRBJ1-6|-
TGTGCCTGGGACAGGACTAATTCACCCCTCCACTTT
CAWDRTNSPLHF
>-|TRBV7-9|TRBJ1-1|-
TGTGCCAGCAGCCAGAACACTGAAGCTTTCTTT
CASSQNTEAFF
>-|TRBV27|TRBJ1-1|-
TGTGCCAGCAGTCGTCCCGGGACAAGGAACACTGAAGCTTTCTTT
CASSRPGTRNTEAFF
>-|TRBV18|TRBJ2-7|-
TGTGCCAGCTCACCGGCGGGGCAGGGCGAGGACGAGCAGTACTTC
CASSPAGQGEDEQYF
>-|TRBV18|TRBJ2-5|-
TGTGCCAGCTCACCAAGCTACAGTTCAAGGGAGACCCAGTACTTC
CASSPSYSSRETQYF